These T cell receptor beta chains were read from a single sample in a study of blood T cell repertoires in COVID-19. Assay: immunoSEQ multiplex PCR; the TCRdb copy retains only in-frame clones and omits some. Of about 120,000 clones listed, roughly four fifths are singletons. The sequenced sample consisted of peripheral blood. The receptors derive from a woman aged 45-65 years with acute or convalescent COVID-19. CDR3s include the opening cysteine and the closing phenylalanine or tryptophan. The D gene is left open where the match is weak. Expanded clones are given a class, and other clones once, few, many or no size at all.

clone size: NA; D gene: TRBD1; V gene: TRBV5-5; J gene: TRBJ1-2; CDR3 DNA: TGTGCCAGCAGCTTTTGGGGGACCGGGACAGAAGTCTATGGCTACACCTTC; CDR3 protein: CASSFWGTGTEVYGYTF
clone size: NA; D gene: TRBD1; V gene: TRBV6-5; J gene: TRBJ1-3; CDR3 DNA: TGTGCCAGCAGTTACTCGACAGGGATGAACGGAAACACCATATATTTT; CDR3 protein: CASSYSTGMNGNTIYF
clone size: NA; D gene: NA; V gene: TRBV6-5; J gene: TRBJ2-5; CDR3 DNA: TGTGCCACCATAAGGGACTCGTCGGGAGAGACCCAGTACTTC; CDR3 protein: CATIRDSSGETQYF
clone size: NA; D gene: TRBD2; V gene: TRBV29-1; J gene: TRBJ2-3; CDR3 DNA: TGCAGCGACCGCCCTAGCGGGGACACAGATACGCAGTATTTT; CDR3 protein: CSDRPSGDTDTQYF
clone size: NA; D gene: TRBD2; V gene: TRBV5-1; J gene: TRBJ2-2; CDR3 DNA: TGCGCCAGCAGCTTACAAGCGGGAGGGGACACCGGGGAGCTGTTTTTT; CDR3 protein: CASSLQAGGDTGELFF
clone size: NA; D gene: NA; V gene: TRBV5-4; J gene: TRBJ1-2; CDR3 DNA: TGTGCCAGCAGCTTGGAGCCAGGGGACATCTATGGCTACACCTTC; CDR3 protein: CASSLEPGDIYGYTF
clone size: NA; D gene: TRBD1; V gene: TRBV6-6; J gene: TRBJ1-1; CDR3 DNA: TGTGCCAGCAGTTACTCTGGACAGGCGAACACTGAAGCTTTCTTT; CDR3 protein: CASSYSGQANTEAFF
clone size: NA; D gene: NA; V gene: TRBV6-2/TRBV6-3; J gene: TRBJ2-1; CDR3 DNA: TGTGCCAGCAGTCGACTTGGCGATGAGCAGTTCTTC; CDR3 protein: CASSRLGDEQFF
clone size: NA; D gene: TRBD1; V gene: TRBV7-8; J gene: TRBJ1-4; CDR3 DNA: TGTGCCAGCAGCTCCGGGAGGACAGGGGGCGATTATGAAAAACTGTTTTTT; CDR3 protein: CASSSGRTGGDYEKLFF
clone size: few; D gene: TRBD1; V gene: TRBV5-6; J gene: TRBJ1-6; CDR3 DNA: TGTGCCAGCAGCTTGGGTCACACAGGGGGCTCACCACCCCTCCACTTT; CDR3 protein: CASSLGHTGGSPPLHF
clone size: NA; D gene: NA; V gene: TRBV6-6; J gene: TRBJ1-1; CDR3 DNA: TGTGCCAGCAGTTACTATGGCAGTCACACTGAAGCTTTCTTT; CDR3 protein: CASSYYGSHTEAFF
clone size: NA; D gene: NA; V gene: TRBV19; J gene: TRBJ1-3; CDR3 DNA: TGTGCCAGTAGTGGGACACCTGGAAACACCATATATTTT; CDR3 protein: CASSGTPGNTIYF
clone size: NA; D gene: NA; V gene: TRBV5-1; J gene: TRBJ1-2; CDR3 DNA: TGCGCCAGCAGCTTGGGTTACAGGGACGGCTACACCTTC; CDR3 protein: CASSLGYRDGYTF
clone size: NA; D gene: TRBD1; V gene: TRBV7-6; J gene: TRBJ1-2; CDR3 DNA: TGTGCCAGCAGCTTGGAGGGACAGGGCTTATCCGGCTACACCTTC; CDR3 protein: CASSLEGQGLSGYTF
clone size: NA; D gene: NA; V gene: TRBV6-2/TRBV6-3; J gene: TRBJ1-6; CDR3 DNA: TGTGCCAGCAGTTCACAAAATAATTCACCCCTCCACTTT; CDR3 protein: CASSSQNNSPLHF
clone size: NA; D gene: TRBD2; V gene: TRBV5-1; J gene: TRBJ2-2; CDR3 DNA: TGCGCCAGCAGGCTCGGGACTAGAGGCACCGGGGAGCTGTTTTTT; CDR3 protein: CASRLGTRGTGELFF
clone size: NA; D gene: NA; V gene: TRBV10-2; J gene: TRBJ2-1; CDR3 DNA: TGCGCCAGCGGGGGGACCTCAAGAAATGAGCAGTTCTTC; CDR3 protein: CASGGTSRNEQFF
clone size: once; D gene: NA; V gene: TRBV12-5; J gene: TRBJ1-2; CDR3 DNA: TGTGCTAGTGGTTCGTATAACTATGGCTACACCTTC; CDR3 protein: CASGSYNYGYTF
clone size: NA; D gene: TRBD1; V gene: TRBV2; J gene: TRBJ2-7; CDR3 DNA: TGTGCCAGCAGTGAAAAGGGGGCTAAGCAGTACTTC; CDR3 protein: CASSEKGAKQYF
clone size: NA; D gene: NA; V gene: TRBV7-3; J gene: TRBJ1-6; CDR3 DNA: TGTGCCAGCAGCTTGAGGTATAATTCACCCCTCCACTTT; CDR3 protein: CASSLRYNSPLHF
clone size: NA; D gene: TRBD2; V gene: TRBV3-1/TRBV3-2; J gene: TRBJ2-5; CDR3 DNA: TGTGCCAGCAGCCAAGTTACTGTTTCGAGCCGGGAGGGGAAGACCCAGTACTTC; CDR3 protein: CASSQVTVSSREGKTQYF
clone size: NA; D gene: NA; V gene: TRBV6-6; J gene: TRBJ2-7; CDR3 DNA: TGTGCCAGCAGTTACGGTGGACAGACCTACTCCTACGAGCAGTACTTC; CDR3 protein: CASSYGGQTYSYEQYF
clone size: NA; D gene: NA; V gene: TRBV3-1/TRBV3-2; J gene: TRBJ1-6; CDR3 DNA: TGTGCCAGCAGCCAAGATCCCTCATTGCGGACACCCCTCCACTTT; CDR3 protein: CASSQDPSLRTPLHF
clone size: NA; D gene: NA; V gene: TRBV10-2; J gene: TRBJ2-7; CDR3 DNA: TGCGCCACCAAGGACTATTTCGAGCAGTACTTC; CDR3 protein: CATKDYFEQYF
clone size: NA; D gene: TRBD1; V gene: TRBV24-1; J gene: TRBJ1-2; CDR3 DNA: TGTGCCACCAGTGACCACTGTTTCGACGGGACAGAGAAGATTACTAACTATGGCTACACCTTC; CDR3 protein: CATSDHCFDGTEKITNYGYTF
clone size: few; D gene: NA; V gene: TRBV5-6; J gene: TRBJ1-2; CDR3 DNA: TGTGCCAGCAGCTTGGCCCTGGGCTACACCTTC; CDR3 protein: CASSLALGYTF
clone size: NA; D gene: NA; V gene: TRBV5-4; J gene: TRBJ2-1; CDR3 DNA: TGTGCCAGCAGCTGGAGGGACCTAGAGGGCTACAATGAGCAGTTCTTC; CDR3 protein: CASSWRDLEGYNEQFF
clone size: few; D gene: TRBD1; V gene: TRBV7-9; J gene: TRBJ1-1; CDR3 DNA: TGTGCCAGCAGCTGGACAGGGTACGGCACTGAAGCTTTCTTT; CDR3 protein: CASSWTGYGTEAFF